The entry below gives a single T cell receptor beta chain sequence along with its context. What it binds is unknown. This may be a read error, as it is one base from a much larger clone. The germline gives CDR1 ENHRY, CDR2 SYGVKD. There are 13 residues in the CDR3. V lost 4 bases to trimming and J lost 7 bases, with 11 bases between them. The source of the sample is a study of blood T cells in healthy people across ages. Points from the study as a whole: Not knowing donor CMV status may have confounded expanded clonotype changes. Higher diversity, along with more naive CD4+ cells, distinguished long-lived donors from aged donors. Naive and antigen-experienced cells were not separated, limiting conclusive comparison.

A second PCR, run for 7 to 11 cycles, used a sample-barcoded 5' primer plus a J-beta primer mix. The study obtained at least 2.5 million CDR3-containing paired-end reads from every sample. Via MiXCR, TCRdb re-called the 5' RACE reads, giving one row per CDR3 protein. The sample carries more than 800,000 distinct CDR3 sequences, around 28% recorded once. The V call is TRBV10-3, the J call TRBJ2-1; tentative D call: TRBD1 (5 bases). This receptor was obtained from a woman aged 80 or older in good health. Specimen: blood. The CDR3 loop reads CAISVQGRNEQFF. CDR3 nucleotide sequence: TGTGCCATCAGTGTTCAGGGAAGGAATGAGCAGTTCTTC.